This T cell receptor (beta chain) was sequenced for a study of OX40 agonist ivuxolimab in advanced cancers. Study observations and caveats: Among the nonresponders, some also had low normalized T-cell clonal expansion.

The CDR3 has 9 residues. Germline CDR1 reads SGHTA; CDR2 reads FQGTGA. The V gene lost 7 bases and the J gene lost 4 bases, with 0 bases spanning the gap. This table comes from immunoSEQ multiplex PCR, and its TCRdb copy is limited to in-frame clones, with some not included. The sample has approximately 50,000 clones, roughly 82% seen once. This clone has only a few counts. Its cognate antigen is unknown. This TCR was sampled from an adult with an advanced solid tumor such as melanoma, head and neck, liver or kidney cancer. The sample consisted of CD4+ or CD8+ T cells sorted from blood, taken in a trial of the OX40 agonist ivuxolimab. This chain links TRBV7-3 with TRBJ2-3; D gene uncertain. In DNA, the CDR3 is TGTGCCAGCACAGATACGCAGTATTTT. Translated: CASTDTQYF.